A single sample gave rise to the 14 T cell receptor beta chains below, sequenced in a study of shared clonotypes between healthy human individuals. Here immunoSEQ multiplex PCR was the method, and the copy in TCRdb shows in-frame clones only, minus some. The sample lists approximately 330,000 clones, roughly 70% seen once, with 10% in the top ten. Sequencing used memory CD4+ T cells sorted from blood. The subset: CD45RA-negative fraction. All receptors come from a man younger than 40 in good health.

This chain links TRBV11-2 with TRBJ2-1; D possibly corresponds to TRBD2 (5 bases). Germline V CDR1 and CDR2: SGHAT, FQNNGV. This CDR3 contains 15 residues. Trimming shortened V by 3 bases and J by 5 bases, and 14 bases separated the two germline ends. Written as DNA, the CDR3 is TGTGCCAGCAGCTTGGGAGCCACCGACCACAATGAGCAGTTCTTC. Translation: CASSLGATDHNEQFF.

This clone was recorded once. The chain employs TRBV7-6 and TRBJ2-3; D perhaps matches TRBD2 (7 bases). The germline CDR1 and CDR2 sequences are SGHVS and FNYEAQ. V was clipped by 5 bases and J by 2 bases, with 17 bases between them. CDR3 length: 16 residues. CDR3 region: CASSPGGGRVTDTQYF. CDR3 coding DNA: TGTGCCAGCAGCCCGGGGGGCGGGAGAGTCACAGATACGCAGTATTTT.

Worth noting for this clone: Other DNA sequences of this sample code for an identical CDR3. This chain links TRBV7-2 with TRBJ2-3; 7 bases line up with TRBD2. The CDR3 covers 16 residues. Germline assignment: CDR1 SGHTA and CDR2 FQGNSA. Trimming took 0 bases from V and 0 from J; bases not matched to a gene: 3. CDR3 DNA sequence: TGTGCCAGCAGCTTAGCTGTACTAGCGAGCACAGATACGCAGTATTTT. Its protein is CASSLAVLASTDTQYF.

Concerning this clone: This same CDR3 is encoded by further DNA sequences in the sample. The genes are TRBV2 and TRBJ2-5, with D unclear. Germline values: CDR1 SNHLY, CDR2 FYNNEI. The CDR3 covers 11 residues. With 5 bases removed from V and 3 bases from J, the gap between germline ends came to 4 bases. CDR3 region: CASSLKETQYF. Written as DNA, the CDR3 is TGTGCCAGCAGTTTAAAAGAGACCCAGTACTTC.

Concerning this clone itself: Distinct nucleotide sequences in the sample also encode this CDR3. The genes are TRBV19 and TRBJ1-5, with a tentative D call TRBD1 (6 bases). The CDR3 sequence is 14 residues long. The germline CDR1 and CDR2 sequences are LNHDA and SQIVND (reference sequence). V was cut by 6 bases and J by 3 bases, with 12 bases left in between. CDR3 sequence (DNA): TGTGCCAGTAGCACTACAGGGAACAATCAGCCCCAGCATTTT. This encodes CASSTTGNNQPQHF.

The rearrangement links TRBV7-8 to TRBJ2-7; D possibly uses TRBD1 or TRBD2 (5 bases each). Germline V CDR1 and CDR2: SGHVS, FQNEAQ. This CDR3 is built from 14 residues. V was shortened by 5 bases and J by 2 bases, with 13 bases between the two germline ends. The CDR3 DNA is TGTGCCAGCAGCCATAGGGACCGAGCCTACGAGCAGTACTTC. This encodes CASSHRDRAYEQYF.

This clone showed up just once. V is TRBV10-1 and J is TRBJ2-3; possibly TRBD2 for D (5 bases). The germline CDR1 and CDR2 sequences are WNHNN and SYGVQD (reference sequence). CDR3 length equals 14 residues. V gave up 5 bases and J gave up 2 bases, with 11 bases separating them. The CDR3 bases are TGCGCCAGCAGTCAGACTATACCCACAGATACGCAGTATTTT. Translation: CASSQTIPTDTQYF.

This clone was seen more than once but under ten times. V and J are TRBV11-2 and TRBJ2-7, with 9 bases fitting TRBD1. The CDR3 sequence is 16 residues long. Germline V lookup: CDR1 SGHAT, CDR2 FQNNGV. V shed 4 bases and J 3 bases; nucleotides not matched to a gene: 10. The CDR3: CASSSYRDRDFYEQYF. CDR3 DNA: TGTGCCAGCAGCTCATATCGGGACAGGGATTTCTACGAGCAGTACTTC.

The genes are TRBV5-6 and TRBJ2-1, with D possibly being TRBD1 (7 bases). CDR1 SGHDT and CDR2 YYEEEE come from the germline V gene. The V and J ends lost 8 bases and 3 bases respectively, with 15 bases between them. CDR3 size: 14 residues. The CDR3 sequence: CASYRQGLYNEQFF. The DNA for the CDR3 is TGTGCCAGTTATAGACAGGGACTCTACAATGAGCAGTTCTTC.

V gene TRBV7-2 combines with J gene TRBJ2-5; D call uncertain. Germline V CDR1 and CDR2: SGHTA, FQGNSA. This CDR3 is 13 amino acids long. V shed 5 bases and J shed 2 bases, with 9 bases lying between them. CDR3 in amino acids: CASSPPSQETQYF. In nucleotides, the CDR3 is TGTGCCAGCAGCCCGCCCTCGCAAGAGACCCAGTACTTC.

There are many counts of this clone. Here the CDR3 reads CAWRGVDYGSGIRDTQYF. The DNA for the CDR3 is TGTGCCTGGAGAGGGGTCGACTACGGTAGCGGGATACGGGATACGCAGTATTTT. The chain carries TRBV30 and TRBJ2-3, with TRBD2 matching over 8 bases. This CDR3 is 18 amino acids long. Germline assignment: CDR1 GTSNPN and CDR2 SVGIG (reference sequence). V was clipped by 3 bases and J by 6 bases; unmatched bases: 20.

The chain is built from TRBV6-6 and TRBJ1-1; 10 bases agree with TRBD1. The CDR3 spans 16 residues. Trimming removed 5 bases from V and 0 bases from J; junction bases left unmatched: 6. CDR1 and CDR2 from the germline V gene are MNHNY and SVGAGI (reference sequence). The CDR3 bases are TGTGCCAGCAGTCCCGGGACAGGGGCTTTGAACACTGAAGCTTTCTTT. Encoded protein: CASSPGTGALNTEAFF.

The rearrangement links TRBV4-1 to TRBJ1-4; TRBD1 matches 7 bases. CDR3 size: 16 residues. The V segment lost 5 bases and the J segment 7 bases; nucleotides outside the gene matches: 13. Looked up from germline, CDR1 is MGHRA and CDR2 is YSYEKL. CDR3 sequence reads: CASSKHRDSATEKLFF. In DNA form, the CDR3 reads TGCGCCAGCAGCAAACATCGGGACAGCGCGACTGAAAAACTGTTTTTT.

This chain joins TRBV27 and TRBJ2-3, with TRBD2 matching 13 bases. The CDR3 has 16 amino acids. Germline-derived CDR1 and CDR2 are MNHEY and SMNVEV (reference sequence). J was trimmed by 5 bases and V by 6 bases; bases with no gene match: 8. The DNA for the CDR3 is TGTGCCAGCAGCCTAGGACTAGCGGGAGTCGTAGATACGCAGTATTTT. The encoded protein is CASSLGLAGVVDTQYF.